Here is one T cell receptor (beta chain) with its context. Its target is unknown. The data derive from a study of T cells in tuberculosis. Unsorted cryopreserved PBMC were sequenced, averaging around 94,000 T cells per clinical donor. General study findings and limits: Active tuberculosis TCR-alpha repertoires lay closer to GMM-specific TCRs than IGRA-negative controls, suggesting clonal expansion.

Repertoires were generated with immunoSEQ multiplex PCR, while TCRdb's copy carries only in-frame clones and drops some. The data hold under 35,000 clones, with roughly 95% observed a single time. CDR3 length: 14 residues. V shed 7 bases and J 6 bases; nucleotides not matched to a gene: 7. Per the germline V gene, CDR1 is MNHNS and CDR2 is SASEGT. The rearrangement joins TRBV6-1 to TRBJ1-5, with TRBD1 matching 9 bases. The source material was PBMCs. The receptor's source is a donor under 30 with latent tuberculosis or without tuberculosis infection. CDR3 sequence (DNA): TGTGCCAGCACCTTTAGACAGGGGGTTCAGCCCCAGCATTTT. Protein product: CASTFRQGVQPQHF.